One sample yielded the 28 T cell receptor beta chains listed below, sequenced in a study of identical twins (dated by TCRdb to the mid-2010s). Library preparation employed 5' RACE. Instrument used: Illumina HiSeq 2000. Clones were called with MiXCR by TCRdb after fastp trimmed the public reads at Q25, and only in-frame beta chains were retained. Identical CDR3 protein sequences are pooled into one entry, listed with their most common genes and DNA. A total of approximately 890,000 distinct CDR3 sequences appear in this sample, roughly 12% of them only once. The ten most abundant clones make up around 1.5% of the sample. This sample also appeared in a second study, on yellow fever vaccine responses in identical twins.

The sequencing input was PBMCs. These receptors came from a woman aged 18 to 35 in good health.

This clonotype was seen a handful of times. This chain links TRBV6-1 with TRBJ1-4; maybe TRBD1 (5 bases). CDR1 and CDR2 (germline): MNHNS, SASEGT. V dropped 4 bases and J dropped 5 bases, with 14 bases sitting between them. CDR3 length: 15 residues. CDR3 region: CASSVLRGRNEKLFF. In nucleotides, the CDR3 is TGTGCCAGCAGTGTTCTCCGGGGCCGAAATGAAAAACTGTTTTTT.

This clonotype was detected many times. The chain employs TRBV4-1 and TRBJ1-2; a possible D gene is TRBD1 (6 bases). CDR3 length equals 15 residues. Germline V CDR1 and CDR2: MGHRA, YSYEKL. Trimming took off 0 bases at V and 5 bases at J, with 13 bases between the two ends. The CDR3 DNA is TGCGCCAGCAGCCAAGAGCAGGGGCCGATTTATGGCTACACCTTC. Its translation is CASSQEQGPIYGYTF.

This clonotype showed up many times. The chain uses TRBV6-1 and TRBJ2-2; D ambiguous. Germline CDR1 reads MNHNS; CDR2 reads SASEGT. The CDR3 consists of 15 residues. Trimming pared 0 bases from V and 4 bases from J, leaving 9 bases between. This chain's CDR3 is CASSEAGNPTGELFF. In DNA, the CDR3 is TGTGCCAGCAGTGAAGCTGGCAACCCCACCGGGGAGCTGTTTTTT.

CDR3 sequence reads: CSARVWLFQPQHF. CDR3 DNA sequence: TGCAGTGCTAGAGTTTGGTTGTTTCAGCCCCAGCATTTT. V is TRBV20-1 and J is TRBJ1-5, with D uncertain. Germline V gene data show CDR1 as DFQATT and CDR2 as SNEGSKA (reference sequence). This CDR3 spans 13 amino acids. Trimming removed 1 base from V and 6 bases from J, with 10 bases in between.

The V and J genes are TRBV28 and TRBJ1-2; D gene uncertain. CDR3 length equals 11 residues. Trimming cost V 10 bases and J 8 bases, with 14 bases left between them. From germline, CDR1 is MDHEN and CDR2 SYDVKM. The DNA of the CDR3 is TGTGCCACCCGAACAGCAGGAGGCTACACCTTC. It yields the protein CATRTAGGYTF.

Written as DNA, the CDR3 is TGTGCCAGCAGGAAGGACAGCTCAAACTATGGCTACACCTTC. This encodes CASRKDSSNYGYTF. The rearrangement uses TRBV12-3 or TRBV12-4 and TRBJ1-2; a weak D match, TRBD1 (6 bases). Deletions cut 6 bases from V and 2 bases from J, with 13 bases between. CDR3 size: 14 residues.

This clonotype was seen many times. The chain joins TRBV5-1 to TRBJ2-2; tentative D call: TRBD1 (5 bases). The CDR3 sequence is 13 residues long. Germline CDR1 reads SGHRS; CDR2 reads YFSETQ. Trimming removed 5 bases from V and 9 bases from J, with 14 bases in between. CDR3 coding DNA: TGCGCCAGCAGACAGGACCCTGCAAGGGAGCTGTTTTTT. Its translation: CASRQDPARELFF.

In this sample, this clonotype turned up many times. V usage is TRBV12-3 or TRBV12-4 and J usage is TRBJ1-2; D is unresolved. With 6 bases removed from V and 5 bases from J, the gap between germline ends came to 10 bases. The CDR3 totals 12 residues. The CDR3 reads CASRNTPYGYTF. The CDR3 DNA reads TGTGCCAGCAGAAATACTCCATATGGCTACACCTTC.

This clonotype was recorded a few times. The V and J genes are TRBV21-1 and TRBJ2-6. TRBV21-1 represents a pseudogene. The CDR3 runs to 15 residues. As DNA, the CDR3 is TGTGCCAGCAGCAAGACAGGCTCTGGGGCCAACGTCCTGACTTTC. It codes for CASSKTGSGANVLTF.

V is TRBV24-1 and J is TRBJ2-1, with D possibly matching TRBD2 (5 bases). The V gene's germline CDR1 is KGHDR and CDR2 SFDVKD. CDR3 length equals 14 residues. V was clipped by 5 bases and J by 6 bases, with 13 bases between them. CDR3 sequence: CATSGRLDSNEQFF. Written as DNA, the CDR3 is TGTGCCACCAGTGGACGGCTGGACTCCAATGAGCAGTTCTTC.

The V and J genes are TRBV6-4 and TRBJ2-3; no reliable D call. From germline, CDR1 is MRHNA and CDR2 SNTAGT. V was shortened by 0 bases and J by 3 bases, with 13 bases between the two germline ends. The CDR3 extends over 16 amino acids. CDR3 in amino acids: CASSDSGGLLTDTQYF. In nucleotides, the CDR3 is TGTGCCAGCAGTGACTCCGGTGGGCTGCTTACAGATACGCAGTATTTT.

This clonotype was observed a few times. This sequence joins TRBV18 and TRBJ2-1, with D possibly matching TRBD2 (6 bases). Germline V gene lookup returns CDR1 KGHSH and CDR2 LQKENI. CDR3 length: 19 residues. Trimming shortened V by 1 base and J by 6 bases, and 25 bases separated the two germline ends. The DNA of the CDR3 is TGTGCCAGCTCACCACTGGGAGCACGTAGCGGAGTCGCGTTCAATGAGCAGTTCTTC. This gives the protein CASSPLGARSGVAFNEQFF.

This clonotype showed up just a few times. The rearrangement links TRBV27 to TRBJ2-7; 9 bases are a match to TRBD1. The V gene's germline CDR1 is MNHEY and CDR2 SMNVEV (reference sequence). The CDR3 is 14 residues long. V lost 5 bases, J lost 3 bases, and 5 bases stayed unmatched. In DNA form, the CDR3 reads TGTGCCAGCAGTCCCGGGACAGGGCACTACGAGCAGTACTTC. It specifies CASSPGTGHYEQYF.

This CDR3 is CASSSPGGGYNSPLHF. The CDR3 DNA is TGTGCCAGCAGTAGTCCAGGGGGCGGGTATAATTCACCCCTCCACTTT. This chain joins TRBV6-1 and TRBJ1-6; TRBD1 agrees at 8 bases. The CDR3 has 16 residues. Germline lookup yields CDR1 MNHNS and CDR2 SASEGT. Germline trimming cut 5 bases from V and 4 bases from J; bases unmatched to any gene: 7.

This clonotype was detected ten times or more. This chain joins TRBV24-1 and TRBJ1-2; 10 bases agree with TRBD1. Germline lookup yields CDR1 KGHDR and CDR2 SFDVKD. The CDR3 extends over 16 amino acids. The ends lost 5 bases at V and 3 bases at J; junction bases unmatched: 8. Written as DNA, the CDR3 is TGTGCCACCAGTGGCCCCGCCGGACAGGGGGACTATGGCTACACCTTC. This sequence encodes CATSGPAGQGDYGYTF.

This clonotype was counted at least ten times. The chain is built from TRBV6-5 and TRBJ1-2; D possibly corresponds to TRBD1 (6 bases). The CDR3 consists of 15 residues. Between the trimmed V and J ends, which lost 4 bases and 3 bases, there was a span of 15 bases. CDR1 is MNHEY, CDR2 SVGAGI, per germline. The DNA of the CDR3 is TGTGCCAGCAGTTGGGACCTGAGGGGGGACTATGGCTACACCTTC. It translates to CASSWDLRGDYGYTF.

This chain joins TRBV2 and TRBJ1-5; D might be TRBD1 (6 bases). With 4 bases removed from V and 6 bases from J, the gap between germline ends came to 13 bases. CDR1 SNHLY and CDR2 FYNNEI come from the germline V gene. The CDR3 contains 14 residues. CDR3 loop: CASSAYGGPQPQHF. CDR3 bases: TGTGCCAGCAGTGCCTACGGGGGCCCTCAGCCCCAGCATTTT. The whole variable domain, filled in from reference TRBV2 and TRBJ1-5, reads EPEVTQTPSHQVTQMGQEVILRCVPISNHLYFYWYRQILGQKVEFLVSFYNNEISEKSEIFDDQFSVERPDGSNFTLKIRSTKLEDSAMYFCASSAYGGPQPQHFGDGTRLSIL.

This clonotype was picked up many times. The V and J genes are TRBV10-3 and TRBJ2-2; tentatively, D is TRBD1 or TRBD2 (5 bases each). Germline V lookup: CDR1 ENHRY, CDR2 SYGVKD. The CDR3 consists of 15 residues. V lost 3 bases to trimming and J lost 7 bases, with 15 bases between them. The CDR3 DNA follows: TGTGCCATCAGTGAAGTGGCAGGGACGGGCGGGGAGCTGTTTTTT. It is translated as CAISEVAGTGGELFF.

The rearrangement links TRBV7-9 to TRBJ2-2, with 8 positions matching TRBD2. Germline CDR1 is SEHNR and CDR2 is FQNEAQ (reference sequence). V was clipped by 5 bases and J by 5 bases; unmatched bases: 10. The length of the CDR3 is 16 residues. CDR3 DNA: TGTGCCAGCAGCGGAGGGCGGGAGGAGCAGACCGGGGAGCTGTTTTTT. This translates into CASSGGREEQTGELFF. The full variable domain, in which reference TRBV7-9 and TRBJ2-2 provide the parts outside the CDR3, is DTGVSQNPRHKITKRGQNVTFRCDPISEHNRLYWYRQTLGQGPEFLTYFQNEAQLEKSRLLSDRFSAERPKGSFSTLEIQRTEQGDSAMYLCASSGGREEQTGELFFGEGSRLTVL.

This clonotype has a count of ten or more. V is TRBV20-1 and J is TRBJ1-1; D ambiguous. The germline V gene encodes CDR1 DFQATT and CDR2 SNEGSKA (reference sequence). The CDR3 has 13 amino acids. The V and J ends lost 6 bases and 1 base respectively, with 12 bases between them. The CDR3 DNA is TGCAGTGCACCGAGACAAACGAACACTGAAGCTTTCTTT. Translated: CSAPRQTNTEAFF.

The V call is TRBV28, the J call TRBJ2-7; 11 positions match TRBD1. The V gene end was trimmed by 6 bases and the J gene end by 3 bases; junction bases not matched to a gene: 4. The CDR3 runs 14 residues. CDR1 is MDHEN and CDR2 is SYDVKM in the germline V gene. The CDR3 DNA reads as TGTGCCAGCAGGGGACAGGGGGAAAGCTACGAGCAGTACTTC. Translated, it gives CASRGQGESYEQYF.

In this sample, this clonotype turned up a few times. The chain has TRBV5-1 and TRBJ2-1; 7 positions agree with TRBD2. The CDR3 length is 15 residues. The germline V gene encodes CDR1 SGHRS and CDR2 YFSETQ. Trimming removed 0 bases from V and 5 bases from J; junction bases left unmatched: 5. CDR3 coding DNA: TGCGCCAGCAGCTTGGTGGGAGGGATCAACAATGAGCAGTTCTTC. Translation: CASSLVGGINNEQFF.

The chain employs TRBV11-2 and TRBJ2-1; D uncertain. Per the germline V gene, CDR1 is SGHAT and CDR2 is FQNNGV. The CDR3 is made up of 16 amino acids. Trimming left V 4 bases short and J 1 base short, with 14 bases between. The CDR3 nucleotides are TGTGCCAGCAGCTCTCGCCCCGGTGAATCCTACAATGAGCAGTTCTTC. This encodes CASSSRPGESYNEQFF.

The chain has TRBV5-1 and TRBJ2-3; D may be TRBD2 (5 bases). The CDR3 consists of 15 residues. The germline CDR1 and CDR2 sequences are SGHRS and YFSETQ. The V gene lost 1 base and the J gene lost 3 bases, with 12 bases spanning the gap. The CDR3 DNA reads TGCGCCAGCAGCTTGAGGAGCGGAACAACAGATACGCAGTATTTT. This translates into CASSLRSGTTDTQYF.

Many counts were recorded for this clonotype. This chain uses TRBV24-1 with TRBJ2-3; a possible D gene is TRBD1 (6 bases). CDR1 KGHDR and CDR2 SFDVKD come from the germline V gene. The length of the CDR3 is 13 residues. V lost 10 bases to trimming and J lost 1 base, with 11 bases between them. The CDR3 here is CATGDTRTDTQYF. CDR3 DNA sequence: TGTGCCACGGGGGACACCCGCACAGATACGCAGTATTTT.

This clonotype was detected many times. This chain uses TRBV10-3 with TRBJ2-5; 10 bases are a match to TRBD2. V lost 0 bases and J lost 5; bases outside the gene matches: 12. Germline CDR1 ENHRY, CDR2 SYGVKD. This CDR3 is built from 18 residues. This chain's CDR3 is CAISESDLAGAVRETQYF. The CDR3 region has the DNA TGTGCCATCAGTGAGTCGGATCTAGCGGGGGCGGTCCGGGAGACCCAGTACTTC.

This clonotype was detected a few times. This chain links TRBV29-1 with TRBJ2-5; D not certain. The CDR3 length is 11 residues. Germline-derived CDR1 and CDR2 are SQVTM and ANQGSEA. V gave up 4 bases and J gave up 4 bases, with 7 bases separating them. DNA for the CDR3: TGCAGCGTTGGGCCTGGAGAGACCCAGTACTTC. Translating gives CSVGPGETQYF.

The rearrangement uses TRBV11-3 and TRBJ2-2; weak D call: TRBD2 (5 bases). The CDR3 is 14 residues long. V was trimmed by 1 base and J by 6 bases, leaving 9 bases between them. Germline V gene sequence: CDR1 SGHNT, CDR2 YENEEA. Here the CDR3 reads CASSLGTEAGELFF. The DNA of the CDR3 is TGTGCCAGCAGCTTAGGGACTGAGGCCGGGGAGCTGTTTTTT.